The clone carrying this T cell receptor beta chain was recorded once. Its antigen is unknown. The method was immunoSEQ multiplex PCR; TCRdb's version includes in-frame clones alone and lacks a portion of them. The sample includes some 170,000 clones, 92% of them seen just once. The data stem from a study of T cell responses to AZD1222 COVID-19 vaccine. V was shortened by 3 bases and J by 5 bases, with 9 bases between the two germline ends. Germline V gives CDR1 SGHRS, CDR2 YFSETQ. This CDR3 has 12 residues. Study-level results: Nearly half of spike-specific TCRs reportedly target variant regions that are unmutated in the B.1.351 and B.1.1.7 variants.

The receptor was isolated from an adult who received the AZD1222 COVID-19 vaccine. This sample comprised peripheral blood, obtained 28 days after the second AZD1222 dose. J is TRBJ2-7 and V is TRBV5-1; D might be TRBD1 (6 bases). The CDR3 region is CASSSGQNEQYF. DNA of the CDR3: TGCGCCAGCAGCTCGGGACAAAACGAGCAGTACTTC.